The 15 T cell receptor beta chains below come from one sample, sequenced in a study of blood T cell repertoires in COVID-19. Assay: immunoSEQ multiplex PCR; the TCRdb copy retains only in-frame clones and omits some. The data contain about 250,000 clones, roughly 82% of them seen just once; the ten biggest clones take up approximately 4.9%. The sequenced sample consisted of peripheral blood. The receptors were gathered from a woman aged 80 or older with active or convalescent COVID-19.

The rearrangement joins TRBV6-6 to TRBJ2-1; 11 positions agree with TRBD1. The CDR3 covers 14 residues. V lost 6 bases and J lost 7; bases outside the gene matches: 5. Germline V gene data show CDR1 as MNHNY and CDR2 as SVGAGI (reference sequence). CDR3 DNA: TGTGCCAGCAGACCCGGGACAGGGGGGAATGAGCAGTTCTTC. Translating gives CASRPGTGGNEQFF.

This clone was recorded at least ten times. V and J are TRBV11-2 and TRBJ1-5; D call uncertain. CDR1 SGHAT and CDR2 FQNNGV come from the germline V gene. Between the trimmed V and J ends, which lost 5 bases and 0 bases, there was a span of 8 bases. The CDR3 length is 14 residues. The CDR3 bases are TGTGCCAGCAGCCCAACAAATAGCAATCAGCCCCAGCATTTT. This sequence encodes CASSPTNSNQPQHF.

This sequence joins TRBV6-5 and TRBJ1-1; 9 bases fit TRBD1. J gave up 3 bases and V 6 bases, and 5 bases lay outside the gene matches. The germline V gene encodes CDR1 MNHEY and CDR2 SVGAGI. The CDR3 sequence is 14 residues long. CDR3 DNA: TGTGCCAGCAGATGGGACAGGGCCGACACTGAAGCTTTCTTT. Protein: CASRWDRADTEAFF.

This rearrangement joins TRBV5-1 to TRBJ1-5; D is unresolved. This CDR3 comprises 14 residues. From germline, CDR1 is SGHRS and CDR2 YFSETQ. Between the trimmed V and J ends, which lost 0 bases and 3 bases, there was a span of 7 bases. The CDR3 DNA reads TGCGCCAGCAGCTTGGACAGTCTCAATCAGCCCCAGCATTTT. Translation: CASSLDSLNQPQHF.

The chain recombines TRBV28 with TRBJ1-4; the match to TRBD1 covers 10 bases. J lost 8 bases, V lost 7 bases, and 13 bases had no gene match. Germline lookup yields CDR1 MDHEN and CDR2 SYDVKM. The length of the CDR3 is 16 residues. The CDR3 bases are TGTGCCAGCAAAATTGGAGGGACAGGGGTTGGCGAAAAACTGTTTTTT. Amino acid sequence: CASKIGGTGVGEKLFF. Drawing the rest from reference TRBV28 and TRBJ1-4, the complete variable domain is DVKVTQSSRYLVKRTGEKVFLECVQDMDHENMFWYRQDPGLGLRLIYFSYDVKMKEKGDIPEGYSVSREKKERFSLILESASTNQTSMYLCASKIGGTGVGEKLFFGSGTQLSVL.

This rearrangement joins TRBV4-1 to TRBJ2-5, with D possibly being TRBD2 (7 bases). V was clipped by 4 bases and J by 5 bases, with 20 bases between them. The CDR3 extends over 16 amino acids. Germline V gives CDR1 MGHRA, CDR2 YSYEKL. In nucleotides, the CDR3 is TGCGCCAGCAGCCCTCAGTCCGGGGGGCGAGGGGAGACCCAGTACTTC. Translation gives CASSPQSGGRGETQYF.

The rearrangement uses TRBV28 and TRBJ2-7; perhaps TRBD1 as D (6 bases). The CDR3 extends over 14 amino acids. Germline values: CDR1 MDHEN, CDR2 SYDVKM. V dropped 6 bases and J dropped 5 bases, with 17 bases sitting between them. The CDR3 loop reads CASRMSTGFHEQYF. In DNA form, the CDR3 reads TGTGCCAGCAGGATGTCCACAGGGTTCCACGAGCAGTACTTC.

The chain carries TRBV19 and TRBJ1-2; D gene unclear. Trimming removed 1 base from V and 4 bases from J, with 10 bases in between. CDR1 and CDR2 (germline): LNHDA, SQIVND (reference sequence). The CDR3 contains 14 residues. CDR3 DNA sequence: TGTGCCAGTAGTATAGGTACGGTTTCCTATGGCTACACCTTC. It is translated as CASSIGTVSYGYTF.

The J gene is TRBJ2-7, the V gene TRBV10-2, with 9 bases lining up with TRBD2. The germline V gene has CDR1 WSHSY and CDR2 SAAADI. The ends lost 6 bases at V and 4 bases at J; junction bases unmatched: 10. This CDR3 has 15 amino acids. The CDR3 is CASRDSGRSVYEQYF. In DNA, the CDR3 is TGCGCCAGCAGAGACAGCGGGAGGTCCGTGTACGAGCAGTACTTC.

The chain combines TRBV28 with TRBJ2-7; D may be TRBD1 (7 bases). Germline lookup yields CDR1 MDHEN and CDR2 SYDVKM. Deletions cut 2 bases from V and 6 bases from J, with 11 bases between. The CDR3 totals 13 residues. CDR3 DNA sequence: TGTGCCAGCAGTTTAGGAGGGGGCGGCGAGCAGTACTTC. Its translation is CASSLGGGGEQYF.

This clone was picked up a small number of times. The chain joins TRBV6-5 to TRBJ2-7; D might be TRBD2 (6 bases). Between the trimmed V and J ends, which lost 9 bases and 2 bases, there was a span of 20 bases. The length of the CDR3 is 15 residues. CDR1 is MNHEY and CDR2 is SVGAGI in the germline V gene. The CDR3 region has the DNA TGTGCCAGTAGCCCAGGGCTAGCGAACCCCTACGAGCAGTACTTC. Its translation is CASSPGLANPYEQYF.

This chain uses TRBV10-3 with TRBJ2-6; the match to TRBD1 covers 7 bases. The V gene's germline CDR1 is ENHRY and CDR2 SYGVKD. V was clipped by 0 bases and J by 1 base; unmatched bases: 15. The CDR3 is 21 amino acids. DNA of the CDR3: TGTGCCATCAGTGAGTCTACCCCTCGAAGGGACAGCTTATCTGGGGCCAACGTCCTGACTTTC. It specifies CAISESTPRRDSLSGANVLTF.

The chain combines TRBV9 with TRBJ2-3, with D unclear. The CDR3 is made up of 13 amino acids. The germline V and J ends were trimmed by 2 bases and 4 bases, with 8 bases remaining between them. The germline V gene encodes CDR1 SGDLS and CDR2 YYNGEE. The CDR3 coding sequence is TGTGCCAGCAGCGTCGGGTACGCAGATACGCAGTATTTT. It specifies CASSVGYADTQYF. The whole variable domain, filled in from reference TRBV9 and TRBJ2-3, reads DSGVTQTPKHLITATGQRVTLRCSPRSGDLSVYWYQQSLDQGLQFLIQYYNGEERAKGNILERFSAQQFPDLHSELNLSSLELGDSALYFCASSVGYADTQYFGPGTRLTVL.

As to this clone: A clone one base away is much larger, so this may be a read error. Other DNA sequences in the sample encode the same CDR3. The gene calls are TRBV5-6 and TRBJ1-4; 8 nucleotides line up with TRBD1. From germline, CDR1 is SGHDT and CDR2 YYEEEE. This CDR3 contains 14 residues. For the CDR3, the DNA is TGCGCCAGCAACCGACAGGGGAATAATGAAAAACTGTTTTTT. This codes for CASNRQGNNEKLFF.

This clone was found once. The rearrangement uses TRBV5-1 and TRBJ2-2, with TRBD2 matching over 14 bases. Germline lookup yields CDR1 SGHRS and CDR2 YFSETQ. Unmatched junction bases numbered 11, after V lost 1 base and J lost 3 bases. CDR3 size: 20 residues. In DNA, the CDR3 is TGCGCCAGCAGCTTGTTACCCGGACTAGCGGGAGGATCGGACACCGGGGAGCTGTTTTTT. Protein product: CASSLLPGLAGGSDTGELFF.